A selection of T cell receptor beta chains follows, all from one sample in a study of cytomegalovirus exposure and HLA in healthy donors. The data were produced by immunoSEQ multiplex PCR, yet TCRdb's version contains in-frame clones alone and is incomplete. The top ten hold about 8% of the sample, which has roughly 110,000 clones, about 80% seen once. Sequences were obtained from PBMCs. These receptors were obtained from a man aged 30 to 39 in good health and CMV-seronegative. Both conserved end residues are part of each CDR3. The D gene is left open where the match is weak. Clone size is not always given. Where it is, it says once, few, many or a class for expanded clones.

J gene	clone size	V gene	D gene	CDR3 DNA	CDR3 protein
TRBJ2-1	few	TRBV12-5	TRBD2	TGTGCTAGTGCCCAACTAGCGGGGGGGTCAAATGAGCAGTTCTTC	CASAQLAGGSNEQFF
TRBJ2-7	NA	TRBV11-1	TRBD1	TGTGCCAGCAGCTTATCCCTTCCGGGACAGGGGGTACACGAGCAGTACTTC	CASSLSLPGQGVHEQYF
TRBJ1-2	NA	TRBV14	NA	TGTGCCAGCAGCCAAGAGGGGTGGAGGTTCGGCTACACCTTC	CASSQEGWRFGYTF
TRBJ1-4	NA	TRBV9	TRBD1	TGTGCCAGCAGCGTAGGAGGGGGCTGGACAACTAATGAAAAACTGTTTTTT	CASSVGGGWTTNEKLFF
TRBJ2-6	NA	TRBV27	NA	TGTGCCAGCAGCGTAGGGGACTCCTCTGGGGCCAACGTCCTGACTTTC	CASSVGDSSGANVLTF
TRBJ2-1	NA	TRBV9	TRBD2	TGTGCCAGCAGCCTTAGGACTAGCGGGAGGTTCTCCTACAATGAGCAGTTCTTC	CASSLRTSGRFSYNEQFF
TRBJ2-5	few	TRBV18	TRBD1	TGTGCCAGCTCACGACAGGGGTGGGAGACCCAGTACTTC	CASSRQGWETQYF
TRBJ2-7	few	TRBV5-6	TRBD1	TGTGCCAGCAGCTTTGGGACAGGGGCCAGGTACGAGCAGTACTTC	CASSFGTGARYEQYF
TRBJ1-1	NA	TRBV6-5	NA	TGTGCCAGCAGTTACAGCTCAAACACTGAAGCTTTCTTT	CASSYSSNTEAFF
TRBJ1-5	NA	TRBV6-5	TRBD1	TGTGCCAGCAGTCCGACAGGGGTGAGCAATCAGCCCCAGCATTTT	CASSPTGVSNQPQHF
TRBJ1-4	NA	TRBV6-4	TRBD1	TGTGCCAGCAAAAGACAGGGGGATAATGAAAAACTGTTTTTT	CASKRQGDNEKLFF
TRBJ2-5	NA	TRBV7-9	TRBD2	TGTGCCAGCAGCGCCGAGAGCGGGAGCGCGGAGACCCAGTACTTC	CASSAESGSAETQYF
TRBJ1-2	NA	TRBV25-1	NA	TGTGCCAGCAGTGAATGGGGGGAGGGCTATGGCTACACCTTC	CASSEWGEGYGYTF
TRBJ2-7	NA	TRBV15	TRBD2	TGTGCCACCAGCAGAGATCGAGCGGGATTCAACGAGCAGTACTTC	CATSRDRAGFNEQYF
TRBJ2-1	NA	TRBV27	TRBD2	TGTGCCAGCGGACCTACTAGCGGGGCCTACAATGAGCAGTTCTTC	CASGPTSGAYNEQFF
TRBJ1-2	NA	TRBV30	TRBD1	TGTGCCTGGGCATACAGGGGATGGAGCTCCGGCTACACCTTC	CAWAYRGWSSGYTF
TRBJ1-1	NA	TRBV5-1	NA	TGCGCCAGCAGCTTGGTCGCGGGCAGTGATCCTGAAGCTTTCTTT	CASSLVAGSDPEAFF
TRBJ1-5	NA	TRBV9	NA	TGTGCCAGCAGCCCATCGCCTGGAGGGGATCAGCCCCAGCATTTT	CASSPSPGGDQPQHF
TRBJ1-5	few	TRBV6-6	NA	TGTGCCAGCAGTTACTCGGCCCAGTTGTTCAATCAGCCCCAGCATTTT	CASSYSAQLFNQPQHF
TRBJ2-1	NA	TRBV2	TRBD2	TGTGCCAGCAGTACTAGCGGGAATCGTGAGCAGTTCTTC	CASSTSGNREQFF
TRBJ1-1	many	TRBV6-6	TRBD1	TGTGCCAGCAGTTTGCCAGGGGGCGCCTCTGAAGCTTTCTTT	CASSLPGGASEAFF
TRBJ1-1	few	TRBV27	TRBD1	TGTGCCAGCAGTTTCACAGGGGAGAACACTGAAGCTTTCTTT	CASSFTGENTEAFF
TRBJ2-6	NA	TRBV7-9	TRBD1	TGTGCCAGCAGCTTATCTACAGGGGTAGGGGCCAACGTCCTGACTTTC	CASSLSTGVGANVLTF
TRBJ2-7	once	TRBV5-1	NA	TGCGCCAGCAGACACGTTTTAGCCAGCTCCTACGAGCAGTACTTC	CASRHVLASSYEQYF
TRBJ1-1	NA	TRBV7-3	TRBD1	TGTGCCAGCAGCGGCCACAGGGGGACTGAAGCTTTCTTT	CASSGHRGTEAFF
TRBJ1-2	NA	TRBV9	TRBD1	TGTGCCAGCAGCCCCGGCCCCGGACAGGGGGCAGATTATGGCTACACCTTC	CASSPGPGQGADYGYTF
TRBJ1-2	NA	TRBV5-1	NA	TGCGCCAGCAGCTTGACCTCCCGAGGTGCAGCTAACTATGGCTACACCTTC	CASSLTSRGAANYGYTF
TRBJ1-5	NA	TRBV27	TRBD1	TGTGCCAGCAGTGCCGAGGGACAGGGATATCAGCCCCAGCATTTT	CASSAEGQGYQPQHF